A single sample is the source of the 21 T cell receptor beta chains below, sequenced in a study of cytomegalovirus exposure and HLA in healthy donors. Profiling relied on immunoSEQ multiplex PCR, and the TCRdb table lists in-frame clones only, not all of them. The sample contains 60,000 or so clones, roughly 90% of which appear only once. Material for sequencing was PBMCs. All receptors derive from a man aged 18 to 29 in good health and CMV-seronegative.

The chain joins TRBV6-5 to TRBJ2-5; 7 bases align to TRBD2. The CDR3 runs 15 residues. CDR1 and CDR2 (germline): MNHEY, SVGAGI. The trim removed 1 base at V and 7 bases at J, leaving 9 bases unmatched. CDR3 DNA: TGTGCCAGCAGTTACTTGGGGGGGGGAGTGCTGACCCAGTACTTC. Translated, it gives CASSYLGGGVLTQYF.

The chain combines TRBV7-6 with TRBJ2-3; 8 bases agree with TRBD2. From germline, CDR1 is SGHVS and CDR2 FNYEAQ. CDR3 length equals 16 residues. Unmatched junction bases numbered 7, after V lost 1 base and J lost 4 bases. The DNA for the CDR3 is TGTGCCAGCAGCTTAGATGCGGGAGGAAGGTCAGATACGCAGTATTTT. Amino acid sequence: CASSLDAGGRSDTQYF.

The chain combines TRBV28 with TRBJ2-1; D not certain. This CDR3 comprises 16 residues. The V and J ends lost 3 bases and 7 bases respectively, with 19 bases between them. CDR1 and CDR2 from the germline V gene are MDHEN and SYDVKM. The CDR3 here is CASSLGLDLVENEQFF. In nucleotides, the CDR3 is TGTGCCAGCAGTTTGGGTCTGGATCTCGTGGAGAATGAGCAGTTCTTC.

This chain joins TRBV11-2 and TRBJ2-5; a possible D gene is TRBD1 (5 bases). Germline V gene lookup returns CDR1 SGHAT and CDR2 FQNNGV. V lost 2 bases and J 5 bases, leaving 12 bases between the germline ends. The CDR3 runs 14 residues. The CDR3 DNA reads as TGTGCCAGCAGCTTAAGCCAGGGCTGGGAGACCCAGTACTTC. Protein sequence: CASSLSQGWETQYF.

This clone has a single count. The gene calls are TRBV28 and TRBJ2-1; D remains unclear. Germline V CDR1 and CDR2: MDHEN, SYDVKM. Between the trimmed V and J ends, which lost 6 bases and 9 bases, there was a span of 12 bases. The CDR3 runs 12 residues. This chain's CDR3 is CASSLSTGEQFF. CDR3 nucleotide sequence: TGTGCCAGCAGCCTAAGCACGGGTGAGCAGTTCTTC.

This clone was recorded only once. The CDR3 sequence: CSVEDLVLTTTDTQYF. The DNA of the CDR3 is TGCAGCGTTGAAGATCTAGTACTCACTACCACAGATACGCAGTATTTT. V is TRBV29-1 and J is TRBJ2-3; D is unresolved. CDR1 SQVTM and CDR2 ANQGSEA come from the germline V gene. The CDR3 runs to 16 residues. The V end lost 0 bases, the J end lost 2 bases, and 15 bases lay between the germline ends.

The chain combines TRBV5-6 with TRBJ2-2; perhaps TRBD1 as D (5 bases). From germline, CDR1 is SGHDT and CDR2 YYEEEE. Trimming removed 5 bases from V and 3 bases from J, with 14 bases in between. CDR3 length: 15 residues. DNA of the CDR3: TGTGCCAGCAGTGGGCAGGACACCTACACCGGGGAGCTGTTTTTT. This sequence encodes CASSGQDTYTGELFF.

This chain joins TRBV7-9 and TRBJ2-7; perhaps TRBD1 as D (6 bases). Trimming removed 0 bases at V and 4 bases at J, with 13 bases between. This CDR3 has 15 residues. Germline lookup yields CDR1 SEHNR and CDR2 FQNEAQ (reference sequence). CDR3 loop: CASSLAGTYQYEQYF. The CDR3 DNA reads as TGTGCCAGCAGCTTAGCTGGGACATATCAATACGAGCAGTACTTC.

This clone came up many times. This rearrangement joins TRBV7-9 to TRBJ2-4; D remains unclear. CDR1 is SEHNR, CDR2 FQNEAQ, per germline (reference sequence). V gave up 5 bases and J gave up 8 bases, with 7 bases separating them. The CDR3 is 11 amino acids. In DNA, the CDR3 is TGTGCCAGCAGCCCCCAGGACATTCAGTACTTC. Its protein is CASSPQDIQYF.

The rearrangement joins TRBV28 to TRBJ2-5; D remains unclear. V was shortened by 3 bases and J by 3 bases, with 8 bases between the two germline ends. The germline CDR1 and CDR2 sequences are MDHEN and SYDVKM. CDR3 length: 13 amino acids. The CDR3 loop reads CASSFYVEETQYF. Here the CDR3 DNA reads TGTGCCAGCAGTTTCTACGTCGAAGAGACCCAGTACTTC. Supplemented by reference TRBV28 and TRBJ2-5, the full variable domain reads DVKVTQSSRYLVKRTGEKVFLECVQDMDHENMFWYRQDPGLGLRLIYFSYDVKMKEKGDIPEGYSVSREKKERFSLILESASTNQTSMYLCASSFYVEETQYFGPGTRLLVL.

V gene TRBV28 combines with J gene TRBJ1-1; D remains ambiguous. This CDR3 region has 14 residues. The V end was cut by 6 bases, the J end by 0 bases, with 11 bases between. CDR1 and CDR2 (germline): MDHEN, SYDVKM. CDR3 protein: CASSPSRVNTEAFF. For the CDR3, the DNA is TGTGCCAGCAGCCCTTCGCGGGTGAACACTGAAGCTTTCTTT.

This clone was counted a few times. This chain links TRBV2 with TRBJ1-4; no clear D. This CDR3 has 15 amino acids. Per the germline V gene, CDR1 is SNHLY and CDR2 is FYNNEI. V lost 6 bases, J lost 0 bases, and 11 bases lay in between. CDR3: CASRTNRPTNEKLFF. The DNA of the CDR3 is TGTGCCAGCAGAACAAACAGACCAACTAATGAAAAACTGTTTTTT.

The rearrangement joins TRBV5-4 to TRBJ2-3; D remains unclear. V was trimmed by 4 bases and J by 2 bases, leaving 2 bases between them. The CDR3 sequence is 11 residues long. Germline V lookup: CDR1 SGHNT, CDR2 YYREEE (reference sequence). Here the CDR3 DNA reads TGTGCCAGCAGCCACACAGATACGCAGTATTTT. Residues: CASSHTDTQYF.

The chain employs TRBV10-3 and TRBJ2-1; 8 bases are shared with TRBD2. Unmatched junction bases numbered 5, after V lost 3 bases and J lost 13 bases. This CDR3 comprises 12 residues. Germline CDR1 is ENHRY and CDR2 is SYGVKD. The CDR3 DNA reads as TGTGCCATCAGTGACCCGGGGGGGGAACAGTTCTTC. This encodes CAISDPGGEQFF.

The chain carries TRBV21-1 and TRBJ2-5; the DNA was not used to check the table's D call, TRBD1. TRBV21-1 is a pseudogene locus. The CDR3 totals 17 residues. CDR3: CASSKSPRTGYQETQYF. The CDR3 region has the DNA TGTGCCAGCAGCAAATCACCCAGGACAGGATACCAAGAGACCCAGTACTTC.

The chain couples TRBV28 to TRBJ2-7; D call uncertain. The CDR3 has 15 amino acids. V was cut by 3 bases and J by 2 bases, with 14 bases left in between. CDR1 is MDHEN and CDR2 is SYDVKM in the germline V gene. CDR3 region: CASSFPGYPPYEQYF. The CDR3 coding sequence is TGTGCCAGCAGTTTCCCCGGGTACCCCCCCTACGAGCAGTACTTC.

The V call is TRBV27, the J call TRBJ2-5; no clear D gene. The CDR3 is made up of 14 amino acids. Per the germline V gene, CDR1 is MNHEY and CDR2 is SMNVEV (reference sequence). The V end was cut by 5 bases, the J end by 2 bases, with 12 bases between. CDR3 residues: CASSPGLFQETQYF. The DNA of the CDR3 is TGTGCCAGCAGTCCAGGCCTCTTTCAAGAGACCCAGTACTTC.

J is TRBJ2-7 and V is TRBV7-9; unclear D gene. Per the germline V gene, CDR1 is SEHNR and CDR2 is FQNEAQ (reference sequence). CDR3 length equals 11 residues. The germline V and J ends were trimmed by 3 bases and 6 bases, with 6 bases remaining between them. The CDR3 sequence: CASSFSSEQYF. The CDR3, as DNA: TGTGCCAGCAGCTTCTCCAGCGAGCAGTACTTC.

This clone was seen just once. The J gene is TRBJ2-2, the V gene TRBV9, with 8 bases lining up with TRBD1. CDR1 is SGDLS and CDR2 is YYNGEE in the germline V gene. Trimming at V came to 3 bases and at J to 0 bases, leaving 4 bases not matched to a gene. The length of the CDR3 is 16 residues. Here the CDR3 DNA reads TGTGCCAGCAGCGCGGGACAGGCAACGAACACCGGGGAGCTGTTTTTT. It codes for CASSAGQATNTGELFF.

The rearrangement uses TRBV5-5 and TRBJ2-2; tentative D call: TRBD1 (5 bases). V lost 4 bases and J lost 0, with 7 bases in between. This CDR3 has 14 amino acids. Germline CDR1 SGHKS, CDR2 YYEKEE (reference sequence). The CDR3 here is CASSLTANTGELFF. CDR3 nucleotide sequence: TGTGCCAGCAGCCTGACAGCGAACACCGGGGAGCTGTTTTTT.

This rearrangement joins TRBV2 to TRBJ2-5, with a tentative D call TRBD2 (6 bases). Trimming stripped 7 bases from V and 5 bases from J, with 14 bases between. CDR1 and CDR2 from the germline V gene are SNHLY and FYNNEI. There are 13 residues in the CDR3. The CDR3: CASNAGRFETQYF. In DNA form, the CDR3 reads TGTGCCAGCAATGCGGGACGGTTTGAGACCCAGTACTTC.